This T cell receptor (beta chain) was recovered during a study of graft-versus-host responses after intestinal transplantation. Overall study context: Induction with anti-thymocyte globulin, then tacrolimus and steroids for around three years, was given to all recipients.

Study-level results: Some patients had graft-donor T cell macrochimerism. In their allografts, the ratios of graft-versus-host to host-versus-graft T cell clones were high.

Note on this clone: No antigen is known for it.

The data were produced by immunoSEQ multiplex PCR, yet TCRdb's version contains in-frame clones alone and is incomplete. The sample consists of around 100,000 clones, more than 90% of them appearing once. This CDR3 comprises 15 residues. Trimming shortened V by 6 bases and J by 1 base, and 15 bases separated the two germline ends. Per germline, CDR1 MNHEY and CDR2 SVGAGI. The specimen comprised unstimulated CD4+ T cells sorted from spleen or lymph node cells, sampled before transplant. This chain connects TRBV6-5 to TRBJ1-1; D is possibly TRBD1 (5 bases). This clonotype originated in a human donor who was the organ donor for an intestinal transplant. The CDR3 nucleotides are TGTGCCAGCAGCCTTACCGGGACGGCGAACACTGAAGCTTTCTTT. It translates to CASSLTGTANTEAFF.